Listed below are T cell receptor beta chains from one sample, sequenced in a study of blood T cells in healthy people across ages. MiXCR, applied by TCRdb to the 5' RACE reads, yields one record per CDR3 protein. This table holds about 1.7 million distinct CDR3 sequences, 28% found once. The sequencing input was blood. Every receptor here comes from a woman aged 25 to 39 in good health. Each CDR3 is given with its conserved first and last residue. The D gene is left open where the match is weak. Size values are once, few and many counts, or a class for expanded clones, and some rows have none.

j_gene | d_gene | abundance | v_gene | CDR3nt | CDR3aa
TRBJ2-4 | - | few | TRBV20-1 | TGCAGTGCTGTACTGGGACTTGCCTGGGAGCAGTACTTC | CSAVLGLAWEQYF
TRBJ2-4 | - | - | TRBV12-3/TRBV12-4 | TGTGCCAGCAGTTTAGGGACCCCGGCCCCCATTCAGTACTTC | CASSLGTPAPIQYF
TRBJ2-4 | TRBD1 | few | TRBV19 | TGTGCCAGTAACGACAGGGGAGCCAAAAACATTCAGTACTTC | CASNDRGAKNIQYF
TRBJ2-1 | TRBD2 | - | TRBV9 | TGTGCCAGCAGCGGGACCGGGGGGGGAATCTCCTACAATGAGCAGTTCTTC | CASSGTGGGISYNEQFF
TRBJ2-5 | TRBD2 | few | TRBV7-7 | TGTGCCAGCAGCTCCGATGGGCGGGGGACTCAAGAGACCCAGTACTTC | CASSSDGRGTQETQYF
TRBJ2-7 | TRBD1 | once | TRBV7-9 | TGTGCCAGCAGCTTTGGGGACAGGGGTGCAGATGAGCAGTACTTC | CASSFGDRGADEQYF
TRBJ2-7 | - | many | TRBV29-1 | TGCAGCGTTGAAGAACCGGGTGGACAGTTTGCCTACGAGCAGTACTTC | CSVEEPGGQFAYEQYF
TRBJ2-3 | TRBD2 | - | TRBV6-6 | TGTGCCAGCAGTCCACCTCAGGGACTAGCAGATACGCAGTATTTT | CASSPPQGLADTQYF
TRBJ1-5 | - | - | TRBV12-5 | TGTGCTAGTGGTTTGATACTCGGGGAAAATCAGCCCCAGCATTTT | CASGLILGENQPQHF
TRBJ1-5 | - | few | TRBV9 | TGTGCCAGCAGCGTCGTACCTGATGGTGCTCAGCCCCAGCATTTT | CASSVVPDGAQPQHF
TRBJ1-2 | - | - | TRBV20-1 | TGCAGTGCGCCCCGAGAACGGACATCTTATGGCTACACCTTC | CSAPRERTSYGYTF
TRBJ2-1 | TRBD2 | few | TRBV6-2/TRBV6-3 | TGTGTCAGCAGTAAAGGGCGGGAGGGGTCCTACAATGAGCAGTTCTTC | CVSSKGREGSYNEQFF
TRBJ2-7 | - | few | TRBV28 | TGTGCCAGCAGTTTATATATAGGGCAGGGCGGCGACGAGCAGTACTTC | CASSLYIGQGGDEQYF
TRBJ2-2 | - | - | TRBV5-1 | TGCGCCAGCAGCTTGGCTTGGCAGAACACCGGGGAGCTGTTTTTT | CASSLAWQNTGELFF
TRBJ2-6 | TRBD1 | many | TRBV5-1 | TGCGCCAGCAGGAAAGTAGGACAGGCCTCTGGGGCCAACGTCCTGACTTTC | CASRKVGQASGANVLTF
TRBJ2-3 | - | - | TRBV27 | TGTGCCAGCAGGGTGTTCGGTACAGATACGCAGTATTTT | CASRVFGTDTQYF
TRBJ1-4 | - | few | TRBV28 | TGTGCCAGCACTTCCTCCTGGGACACAGGGATGACAACGAATGAAAAACTGTTTTTT | CASTSSWDTGMTTNEKLFF
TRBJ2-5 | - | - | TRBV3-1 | TGTGCCAGCAGGCCGGCCGGGACGTATGGTGAGCAGTACTTC | CASRPAGTYGEQYF
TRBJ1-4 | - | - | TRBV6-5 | TGTGCCAGCAGCCGTGACCGGAGTTGGGAAAAACTGTTTTTT | CASSRDRSWEKLFF
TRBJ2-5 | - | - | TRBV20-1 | TGCAGTGCTAGCAGGACACCTGAGATGCACCCGCAAGAGACCCAGTACTTC | CSASRTPEMHPQETQYF
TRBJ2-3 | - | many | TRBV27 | TGTGCCAGCAGTTTATTGGGGGCAGGAGATACGCAGTATTTT | CASSLLGAGDTQYF
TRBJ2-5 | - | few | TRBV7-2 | TGTGCCAGCAGCTTCTCGTGGGGAGAGACCCAGTACTTC | CASSFSWGETQYF
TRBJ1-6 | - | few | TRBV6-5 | TGTGCCAGCAGCAAGGGTCCGTTTGGACCCCTCCACTTT | CASSKGPFGPLHF
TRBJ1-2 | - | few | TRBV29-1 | TGCAGCGTTGAACGGGCGGACTATGGCTACACCTTC | CSVERADYGYTF
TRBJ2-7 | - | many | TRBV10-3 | TGTGCCATCACTGAGGGATTATCCTACGAGCAGTACTTC | CAITEGLSYEQYF
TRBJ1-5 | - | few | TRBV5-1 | TGCGCCAGCAGCTTGGTACAGAATCAGCCCCAGCATTTT | CASSLVQNQPQHF
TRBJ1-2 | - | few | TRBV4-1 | TGCGCCAGCAGCCAAGCGGGGACACGCTATGGCTACACCTTC | CASSQAGTRYGYTF
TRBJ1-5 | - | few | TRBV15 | TGTGCCACCAGCAGAGGGGCGGGGGCGAGGAATCAGCCCCAGCATTTT | CATSRGAGARNQPQHF
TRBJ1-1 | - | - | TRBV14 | TGTGCCAGCAGCCAAGTCGTTTTACCTAAGAACACTGAAGCTTTCTTT | CASSQVVLPKNTEAFF
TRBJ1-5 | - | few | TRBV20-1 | TGCAGTGCTTTGCGGGGGTCGAGCAATCAGCCCCAGCATTTT | CSALRGSSNQPQHF
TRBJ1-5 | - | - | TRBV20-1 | TGCAGTGCTCCGGGGCGGGGGAACCCCAATCAGCCCCAGCATTTT | CSAPGRGNPNQPQHF
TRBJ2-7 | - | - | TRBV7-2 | TGTGCCAGCAGCTTAGAGGTCTCCAGATACAATGAGCAGTACTTC | CASSLEVSRYNEQYF
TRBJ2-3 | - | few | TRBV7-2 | TGTGCCAGCACCTCTTGGCTCGCCAACACAGATACGCAGTATTTT | CASTSWLANTDTQYF
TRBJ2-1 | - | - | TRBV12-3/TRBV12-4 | TGTGCCAGCACCCCGCGGGGAGACTACAATGAGCAGTTCTTC | CASTPRGDYNEQFF
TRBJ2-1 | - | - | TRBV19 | TGTGCCAGTCAACCCAACGGGGGAGGAGGGCCTAATGAGCAGTTCTTC | CASQPNGGGGPNEQFF
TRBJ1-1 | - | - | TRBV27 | TGTGCCAGCAACGACAGCCCCACTTACTCTGAAGCTTTCTTT | CASNDSPTYSEAFF
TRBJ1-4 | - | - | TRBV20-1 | TGCTGTGCTCGAAGTCATAATGAAAAACTGTTTTTT | CCARSHNEKLFF
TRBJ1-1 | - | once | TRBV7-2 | TGTGCCAGCAGCTTCCTACGGTCTGAAGCTTTCTTT | CASSFLRSEAFF
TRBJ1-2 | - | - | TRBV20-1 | TGCAGTACTAGAGGCTTACGGGGCTACACCTTC | CSTRGLRGYTF
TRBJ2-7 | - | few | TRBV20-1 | TGCAGTGCTCGGACTACAACCTACGAGCAGTACTTC | CSARTTTYEQYF
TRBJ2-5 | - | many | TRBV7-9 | TGTGCCAGCAGCCCCCCGGGCAAAGAGACCCAGTACTTC | CASSPPGKETQYF
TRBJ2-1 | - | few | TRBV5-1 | TGCGCCAGCAGCTTAGCAGGTTCGGGACACAATGAGCAGTTCTTC | CASSLAGSGHNEQFF
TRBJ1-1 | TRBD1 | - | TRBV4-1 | TGCGCCAGCAGTTCCGGACAGGGGGCGCCCGGAGCTTTCTTT | CASSSGQGAPGAFF
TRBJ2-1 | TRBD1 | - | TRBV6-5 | TGTGCCAGCAGTGGTCGGACAGGGCGATCGAATGAGCAGTTCTTC | CASSGRTGRSNEQFF
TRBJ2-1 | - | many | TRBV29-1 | TGCAGAGTGGGAGTGGGCAATGAGCAGTTCTTC | CRVGVGNEQFF
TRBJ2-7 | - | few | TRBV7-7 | TGTGCCAGCAGCTTGGATAGTCGGGCTGAGCAGTACTTC | CASSLDSRAEQYF
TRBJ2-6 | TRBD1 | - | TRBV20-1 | TGCAGTGCTAGCGAAGGGACAGGGGGTGGAGGGGCCAACGTCCTGACTTTC | CSASEGTGGGGANVLTF
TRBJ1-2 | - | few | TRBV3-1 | TGTGCCAGCAGCCGAGTCGGAGAGGAGGGCTACACCTTC | CASSRVGEEGYTF